The clone carrying this T cell receptor (beta chain) has a single count. Antigen specificity is unknown. Germline trimming cut 5 bases from V and 6 bases from J; bases unmatched to any gene: 10. The CDR3 loop spans 15 amino acids. Germline values: CDR1 SGHTS, CDR2 YDEGEE. Here immunoSEQ multiplex PCR was the method, and the copy in TCRdb shows in-frame clones only, minus some. The data hold about 140,000 clones, with around nine tenths observed a single time. The data were obtained in a study of cytomegalovirus exposure and HLA in healthy donors. Across the study: A later analysis reported the 130 or so validation repertoires used the same platform as the 550 to 700 first-cohort repertoires. Study findings and constraints: Published work reported that the classifier diagnosed cytomegalovirus status with high specificity and sensitivity.

The source is a woman aged 18-29 years in good health and CMV-seropositive. Sequencing was performed on PBMCs. The chain is built from TRBV5-8 and TRBJ2-2; 7 bases align to TRBD2. Here the CDR3 reads CASRPEWGGAGELFF. For the CDR3, the DNA is TGTGCCAGCAGGCCTGAGTGGGGGGGTGCCGGGGAGCTGTTTTTT. Full variable domain (outside the CDR3, taken from reference TRBV5-8 and TRBJ2-2): EAGVTQSPTHLIKTRGQQATLRCSPISGHTSVYWYQQALGLGLQFLLWYDEGEERNRGNFPPRFSGRQFPNYSSELNVNALELEDSALYLCASRPEWGGAGELFFGEGSRLTVL.